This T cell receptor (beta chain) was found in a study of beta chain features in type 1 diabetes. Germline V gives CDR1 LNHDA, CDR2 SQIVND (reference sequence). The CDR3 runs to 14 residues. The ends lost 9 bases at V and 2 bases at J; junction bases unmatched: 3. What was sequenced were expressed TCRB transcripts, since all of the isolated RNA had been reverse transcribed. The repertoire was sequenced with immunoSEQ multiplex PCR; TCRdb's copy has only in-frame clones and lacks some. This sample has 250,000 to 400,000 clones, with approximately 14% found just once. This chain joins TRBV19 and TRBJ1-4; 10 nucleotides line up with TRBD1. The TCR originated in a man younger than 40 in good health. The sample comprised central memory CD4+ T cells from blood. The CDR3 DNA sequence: TGTGCCAGCGGACAGGGGGGCACTAATGAAAAACTGTTTTTT. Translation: CASGQGGTNEKLFF.